A single sample is the source of the 14 T cell receptor beta chains below, sequenced in a study of beta chain features in type 1 diabetes. What these receptors recognize is not known. Study-level results: People with Type 1 diabetes carried modestly yet significantly shorter TCRB CDR3s in all four CD4+ subsets.

All of the isolated RNA was reverse transcribed, so expressed TCRB transcripts were sequenced. The method was immunoSEQ multiplex PCR; TCRdb's version includes in-frame clones alone and lacks a portion of them. The sample yields 600,000 to 750,000 clones, over 10% seen once. The sequenced sample was naive CD4+ T cells from blood. These receptors were collected from a young man with type 1 diabetes.

The chain has TRBV18 and TRBJ2-2; D gene ambiguous. Trimming removed 2 bases at V and 5 bases at J, with 6 bases between. Germline V gene lookup returns CDR1 KGHSH and CDR2 LQKENI. This CDR3 is built from 13 residues. This chain's CDR3 is CASSPEDTGELFF. CDR3 in DNA: TGTGCCAGCTCACCAGAGGATACCGGGGAGCTGTTTTTT.

This rearrangement joins TRBV6-5 to TRBJ2-2; 9 bases map to TRBD1. The germline CDR1 and CDR2 sequences are MNHEY and SVGAGI. V was clipped by 5 bases and J by 2 bases; unmatched bases: 3. The CDR3 consists of 15 residues. This CDR3 is CASSRTGGNTGELFF. For the CDR3, the DNA is TGTGCCAGCAGTCGTACAGGGGGCAACACCGGGGAGCTGTTTTTT.

The rearrangement links TRBV7-6 to TRBJ1-5, with D possibly TRBD1 on 6 matching bases. The CDR3 is made up of 15 amino acids. The germline V and J ends were trimmed by 7 bases and 0 bases, with 13 bases remaining between them. Germline CDR1 is SGHVS and CDR2 is FNYEAQ. The CDR3 DNA reads TGTGCCAGCACCACAGGGCCGGATAGCAATCAGCCCCAGCATTTT. Translated: CASTTGPDSNQPQHF.

This clone was detected only a few times. The chain couples TRBV30 to TRBJ1-2; possibly TRBD1 for D (5 bases). This CDR3 has 12 residues. CDR1 is GTSNPN and CDR2 is SVGIG in the germline V gene (reference sequence). Trimming took 4 bases from V and 5 from J, leaving 11 bases between them. CDR3 nucleotide sequence: TGTGCCTGGAACTCAGGGAGTTATGGCTACACCTTC. Translating gives CAWNSGSYGYTF.

This sequence joins TRBV2 and TRBJ1-4; 7 bases align to TRBD1. The CDR3 loop spans 14 amino acids. The junction had 6 bases not matched to a gene; V was cut back by 3 bases and J by 8 bases. CDR1 SNHLY and CDR2 FYNNEI come from the germline V gene. The CDR3 spells CASSDDRAGEKLFF. The DNA of the CDR3 is TGTGCCAGCAGTGACGACAGGGCCGGAGAAAAACTGTTTTTT. The variable domain in full, with the rest retrieved from reference TRBV2 and TRBJ1-4, is EPEVTQTPSHQVTQMGQEVILRCVPISNHLYFYWYRQILGQKVEFLVSFYNNEISEKSEIFDDQFSVERPDGSNFTLKIRSTKLEDSAMYFCASSDDRAGEKLFFGSGTQLSVL.

This clone has a handful of counts. The rearrangement joins TRBV9 to TRBJ2-3; weak D call: TRBD1 (6 bases). From germline, CDR1 is SGDLS and CDR2 YYNGEE. Between the trimmed V and J ends, which lost 0 bases and 4 bases, there was a span of 15 bases. The CDR3 contains 16 residues. The CDR3 coding sequence is TGTGCCAGCAGCGTAGACCAGAGGACAGCCTCAGATACGCAGTATTTT. This sequence encodes CASSVDQRTASDTQYF.

The sample holds a few counts of this clone. The chain joins TRBV6-5 to TRBJ2-4; tentatively, D is TRBD2 (6 bases). Between the trimmed V and J ends, which lost 6 bases and 9 bases, there was a span of 21 bases. CDR1 MNHEY and CDR2 SVGAGI come from the germline V gene. The CDR3 covers 15 residues. The CDR3 sequence is CASRGGRTAHSIQYF. CDR3 in DNA: TGTGCCAGCAGGGGGGGAAGGACGGCTCATAGCATTCAGTACTTC.

The chain has TRBV9 and TRBJ1-6, with a tentative D call TRBD1 (5 bases). V lost 7 bases to trimming and J lost 5 bases, with 16 bases between them. CDR1 is SGDLS, CDR2 YYNGEE, per germline. The CDR3 totals 15 residues. The CDR3 DNA reads TGTGCCAGCTCTAAAGAGCAGGGAAATAATTCACCCCTCCACTTT. As protein: CASSKEQGNNSPLHF.

This clone was recorded a few times. The J gene is TRBJ2-3, the V gene TRBV25-1; either TRBD1 or TRBD2 may fit D (5 bases each). Trimming stripped 2 bases from V and 8 bases from J, with 11 bases between. This CDR3 comprises 13 residues. Per the germline V gene, CDR1 is MGHDK and CDR2 is SYGVNS. The CDR3 sequence: CASSETGAATQYF. Written as DNA, the CDR3 is TGTGCCAGCAGTGAAACCGGGGCTGCTACGCAGTATTTT.

This clone was recorded a few times. This chain connects TRBV7-2 to TRBJ2-2; D not resolved. With 3 bases removed from V and 8 bases from J, the gap between germline ends came to 7 bases. Germline CDR1 reads SGHTA; CDR2 reads FQGNSA. CDR3 length: 12 amino acids. CDR3 in amino acids: CASSFLRGELFF. CDR3 nucleotides: TGTGCCAGCAGCTTCCTGCGGGGGGAGCTGTTTTTT.

This sequence joins TRBV2 and TRBJ2-2; tentatively, D is TRBD1 (6 bases). The V end was cut by 6 bases, the J end by 6 bases, with 8 bases between. This CDR3 spans 12 amino acids. Germline CDR1 is SNHLY and CDR2 is FYNNEI. CDR3 bases: TGTGCCAGCAGGACAGGAGCCGGGGAGCTGTTTTTT. It yields the protein CASRTGAGELFF.

This chain uses TRBV20-1 with TRBJ2-1, with D hard to call. Germline V gene lookup returns CDR1 DFQATT and CDR2 SNEGSKA (reference sequence). The CDR3 has 11 amino acids. V was trimmed by 3 bases and J by 9 bases, leaving 9 bases between them. The CDR3 here is CSASKRPEQFF. DNA of the CDR3: TGCAGTGCTAGTAAACGGCCTGAGCAGTTCTTC.

The V call is TRBV7-2, the J call TRBJ2-1, with D perhaps matching TRBD2 (5 bases). Germline loops: CDR1 SGHTA, CDR2 FQGNSA. The CDR3 sequence is 14 residues long. Trimming shortened V by 7 bases and J by 5 bases, and 15 bases separated the two germline ends. CDR3: CASNLAGSNNEQFF. In DNA, the CDR3 is TGTGCCAGCAATTTGGCGGGCTCAAACAATGAGCAGTTCTTC.

The CDR3 sequence: CASSSVTGTDQETQYF. In DNA form, the CDR3 reads TGCGCCAGCAGCTCGGTCACAGGGACTGACCAAGAGACCCAGTACTTC. J is TRBJ2-5 and V is TRBV5-1, with D perhaps being TRBD1 or TRBD2 (6 bases each). The CDR3 has 16 amino acids. Germline CDR1 SGHRS, CDR2 YFSETQ. The V and J ends lost 3 bases and 0 bases respectively, with 15 bases between them.